This T cell receptor beta chain was captured by sequencing in a study of T cells after yellow fever vaccination. Study-wide results and limits: A minor fraction of clonotypes spanned both CD4 and CD8 compartments. Booster samples showed a return of most primary-vaccination clones (approximately 95% CD4, 80% to 90% CD8). Abundant bulk-population clonotypes could contaminate the FACS-sorted repertoires.

CDR1 and CDR2 (germline): DFQATT, SNEGSKA (reference sequence). Trimming cost V 5 bases and J 3 bases, with 13 bases left between them. This CDR3 is 13 amino acids long. This clonotype occurred many times. What it recognizes is unknown. For TCR, cDNA came from 5'RACE template switching, which added a universal primer site and UMIs. TCRdb used MiXCR to reprocess the 5' RACE reads, holding one entry per CDR3 protein. The sample includes about 220,000 distinct CDR3 sequences, more than 3% of them seen just once. The V call is TRBV20-1, the J call TRBJ1-2; the D is unclear. The TCR sequence derives from a man younger than 35 who received the YFV17D yellow fever vaccine. The source material was CD4+ T cells sorted from PBMCs, sampled 10 days after the yellow fever booster vaccination. CDR3 amino acids: CSASSPYYYGYTF. The CDR3, as DNA: TGCAGTGCTTCCAGTCCATACTACTATGGCTACACCTTC.